A single sample gave rise to the 18 T cell receptor beta chains below, sequenced in a study of beta chain features in type 1 diabetes (dated by TCRdb to the late 2010s). Library preparation was by the immunoSEQ multiplex PCR assay. All of the isolated RNA was reverse transcribed with the High Capacity cDNA Reverse Transcription Kit, so expressed TCRB transcripts were sequenced. Here the immuneACCESS table is served through TCRdb, limited to in-frame sequences with V and J called. Missing clones are a known gap in these copies; in checked studies unresolved V genes cover under half, and the rest lacks a known reason. The sample table shows around 500,000 clones, and about 29% are seen once. The ten largest account for about 0.065% of the sample. Source material: naive CD4+ T cells from blood. Read against the paper, the sample's cell subset or site label means: true naive CD4+ T cells. The receptors come from a man aged 18-30 years in good health.

This clone has more than one count but fewer than ten. This chain uses TRBV30 with TRBJ2-7; D perhaps matches TRBD1 (6 bases). The CDR3 consists of 15 residues. Deletions cut 4 bases from V and 3 bases from J, with 19 bases between. Germline values: CDR1 GTSNPN, CDR2 SVGIG (reference sequence). CDR3 amino acids: CAWTSTVYRVYEQYF. As DNA, the CDR3 is TGTGCCTGGACCAGTACTGTGTACAGGGTCTACGAGCAGTACTTC.

This chain joins TRBV14 and TRBJ2-7; D unclear. V gave up 7 bases and J gave up 7 bases, with 14 bases separating them. Germline CDR1 reads SGHDN; CDR2 reads FVKESK. CDR3 length equals 12 residues. Written as DNA, the CDR3 is TGTGCCAGCACCCTGGGATTTGGAGAGCAGTACTTC. This gives the protein CASTLGFGEQYF.

This clone has a handful of counts. V gene TRBV9 combines with J gene TRBJ2-1, with 10 nucleotides matching TRBD2. Losses at the gene ends were 0 bases for V and 7 bases for J; bases not matched to a gene: 4. This CDR3 has 15 amino acids. Per the germline V gene, CDR1 is SGDLS and CDR2 is YYNGEE. The CDR3 sequence: CASSVEGSGRNEQFF. The CDR3 region has the DNA TGTGCCAGCAGCGTAGAGGGTAGCGGGAGGAATGAGCAGTTCTTC.

This chain connects TRBV29-1 to TRBJ2-7; D gene unclear. The CDR3 runs to 11 residues. Germline V CDR1 and CDR2: SQVTM, ANQGSEA. The V end lost 5 bases, the J end lost 1 base, and 6 bases lay between the germline ends. The CDR3 DNA reads TGCAGCGTTAAACTGTCCTACGAGCAGTACTTC. It specifies CSVKLSYEQYF.

This clone came up a few times. V gene TRBV28 combines with J gene TRBJ2-1, with TRBD1 matching over 7 bases. The ends lost 5 bases at V and 1 base at J; junction bases unmatched: 5. CDR1 is MDHEN and CDR2 is SYDVKM in the germline V gene. CDR3 length equals 15 residues. The CDR3 DNA sequence: TGTGCCAGCAGTCGGACAGGTCTTTCCTACAATGAGCAGTTCTTC. It specifies CASSRTGLSYNEQFF.

This chain uses TRBV7-9 with TRBJ2-7; D is unresolved. The CDR3 sequence is 14 residues long. Trimming took off 1 base at V and 5 bases at J, with 12 bases between the two ends. The germline gives CDR1 SEHNR, CDR2 FQNEAQ (reference sequence). CDR3 loop: CASSLGANVDEQYF. The CDR3 nucleotides read TGTGCCAGCAGCTTAGGCGCAAACGTGGACGAGCAGTACTTC.

The V and J genes are TRBV18 and TRBJ2-3; D is uncertain. This CDR3 spans 13 amino acids. The V and J ends lost 5 bases and 2 bases respectively, with 8 bases between them. CDR1 and CDR2 from the germline V gene are KGHSH and LQKENI. CDR3 bases: TGTGCCAGCTCATCGCGCCCCACAGATACGCAGTATTTT. Its translation is CASSSRPTDTQYF.

This clone showed up just a few times. This chain connects TRBV19 to TRBJ2-3, with 10 bases fitting TRBD2. Germline V gives CDR1 LNHDA, CDR2 SQIVND (reference sequence). The CDR3 is 15 residues long. V lost 5 bases and J lost 4; bases outside the gene matches: 6. The CDR3 sequence: CASSRLAGVADTQYF. Written as DNA, the CDR3 is TGTGCCAGTAGTCGCCTAGCGGGAGTTGCAGATACGCAGTATTTT.

In this sample, this clone turned up a few times. The V gene is TRBV7-2, the J gene TRBJ1-5; D unresolved. The germline CDR1 and CDR2 sequences are SGHTA and FQGNSA. V lost 3 bases to trimming and J lost 0 bases, with 9 bases between them. This CDR3 has 15 amino acids. The CDR3 DNA reads TGTGCCAGCAGCTTTTCCGGGAGTAGCAATCAGCCCCAGCATTTT. It translates to CASSFSGSSNQPQHF.

The chain uses TRBV4-3 and TRBJ2-7; 7 bases match TRBD1. Germline V CDR1 and CDR2: LGHNA, YSLEER. V was clipped by 1 base and J by 4 bases; unmatched bases: 4. This CDR3 has 14 residues. The CDR3 sequence: CASSQVLTGYEQYF. In DNA form, the CDR3 reads TGCGCCAGCAGCCAAGTACTGACAGGGTACGAGCAGTACTTC.

The chain joins TRBV20-1 to TRBJ2-2; the D is unclear. Trimming pared 6 bases from V and 6 bases from J, leaving 8 bases between. This CDR3 is 11 amino acids long. From germline, CDR1 is DFQATT and CDR2 SNEGSKA (reference sequence). The CDR3 region has the DNA TGCAGTGCCGAAGGTTCCGGGGAGCTGTTTTTT. Amino acid sequence: CSAEGSGELFF.

This clone was detected a few times. The chain joins TRBV28 to TRBJ2-1; a possible D gene is TRBD2 (6 bases). CDR1 MDHEN and CDR2 SYDVKM come from the germline V gene. The V and J ends lost 5 bases and 8 bases respectively, with 19 bases between them. The CDR3 contains 15 residues. CDR3 region: CASSLERGRSDEQFF. The CDR3 DNA sequence: TGTGCCAGCAGTCTTGAGCGAGGGAGGAGCGATGAGCAGTTCTTC.

This clone turned up a few times. J is TRBJ2-7 and V is TRBV30, with D possibly TRBD1 on 5 matching bases. Germline CDR1 GTSNPN, CDR2 SVGIG (reference sequence). Trimming shortened V by 3 bases and J by 3 bases, and 15 bases separated the two germline ends. There are 14 residues in the CDR3. CDR3 in amino acids: CAWRSQRQYYEQYF. CDR3 nucleotide sequence: TGTGCCTGGAGGTCGCAGCGACAGTACTACGAGCAGTACTTC.

The sample holds a few counts of this clone. The rearrangement links TRBV30 to TRBJ2-2; D remains unclear. The CDR3 runs to 13 residues. The V end was cut by 2 bases, the J end by 5 bases, with 9 bases between. The germline gives CDR1 GTSNPN, CDR2 SVGIG (reference sequence). The CDR3 coding sequence is TGTGCCTGGAGTCTGTACGGGACCGGGGAGCTGTTTTTT. Protein sequence: CAWSLYGTGELFF.

The genes are TRBV6-6 and TRBJ2-1; 8 bases are shared with TRBD2. V lost 6 bases to trimming and J lost 3 bases; unmatched junction nucleotides: 10. CDR1 and CDR2 from the germline V gene are MNHNY and SVGAGI (reference sequence). CDR3 length: 16 amino acids. CDR3 nucleotides: TGTGCCAGCAGACCCTCTATAGCGGGGTTCTACAATGAGCAGTTCTTC. It yields the protein CASRPSIAGFYNEQFF.

The chain couples TRBV29-1 to TRBJ2-2; D gene unclear. CDR1 is SQVTM, CDR2 ANQGSEA, per germline. Trimming cost V 2 bases and J 5 bases, with 9 bases left between them. The CDR3 contains 13 residues. CDR3 sequence: CSVEIDSTGELFF. The CDR3 DNA reads as TGCAGCGTTGAAATTGATAGTACCGGGGAGCTGTTTTTT.

V gene TRBV7-2 combines with J gene TRBJ2-7; TRBD1 matches at 7 bases. The V gene's germline CDR1 is SGHTA and CDR2 FQGNSA. With 4 bases clipped from V and 3 bases from J, the junction kept 3 bases outside the gene matches. This CDR3 region has 13 residues. CDR3 in DNA: TGTGCCAGCAGCTCGCGGACAGGCTACGAGCAGTACTTC. Amino acids: CASSSRTGYEQYF.

This clone has just a few counts. The chain recombines TRBV30 with TRBJ2-2; 14 bases map to TRBD2. This CDR3 is built from 17 residues. Germline trimming cut 3 bases from V and 5 bases from J; bases unmatched to any gene: 8. Germline-derived CDR1 and CDR2 are GTSNPN and SVGIG (reference sequence). The CDR3: CAWRGTSGSGRTGELFF. The CDR3 coding sequence is TGTGCCTGGAGGGGGACTAGCGGGAGCGGCCGGACCGGGGAGCTGTTTTTT. The full variable domain, in which reference TRBV30 and TRBJ2-2 provide the parts outside the CDR3, is SQTIHQWPATLVQPVGSPLSLECTVEGTSNPNLYWYRQAAGRGLQLLFYSVGIGQISSEVPQNLSASRPQDRQFILSSKKLLLSDSGFYLCAWRGTSGSGRTGELFFGEGSRLTVL.